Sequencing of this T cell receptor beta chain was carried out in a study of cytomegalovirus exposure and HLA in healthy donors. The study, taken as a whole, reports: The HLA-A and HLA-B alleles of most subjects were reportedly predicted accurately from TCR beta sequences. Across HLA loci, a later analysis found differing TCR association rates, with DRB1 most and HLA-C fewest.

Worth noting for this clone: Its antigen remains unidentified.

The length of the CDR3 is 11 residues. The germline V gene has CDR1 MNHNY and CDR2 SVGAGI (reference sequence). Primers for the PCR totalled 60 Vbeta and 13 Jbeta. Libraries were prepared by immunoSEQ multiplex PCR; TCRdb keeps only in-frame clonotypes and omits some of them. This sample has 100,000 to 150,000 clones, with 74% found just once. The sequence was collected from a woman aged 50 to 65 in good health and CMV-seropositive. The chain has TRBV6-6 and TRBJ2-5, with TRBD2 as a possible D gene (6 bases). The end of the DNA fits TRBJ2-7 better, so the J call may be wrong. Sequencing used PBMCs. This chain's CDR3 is CASRGGYEQYF. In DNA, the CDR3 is TGTGCCAGCAGGGGGGGTTACGAGCAGTACTTC.